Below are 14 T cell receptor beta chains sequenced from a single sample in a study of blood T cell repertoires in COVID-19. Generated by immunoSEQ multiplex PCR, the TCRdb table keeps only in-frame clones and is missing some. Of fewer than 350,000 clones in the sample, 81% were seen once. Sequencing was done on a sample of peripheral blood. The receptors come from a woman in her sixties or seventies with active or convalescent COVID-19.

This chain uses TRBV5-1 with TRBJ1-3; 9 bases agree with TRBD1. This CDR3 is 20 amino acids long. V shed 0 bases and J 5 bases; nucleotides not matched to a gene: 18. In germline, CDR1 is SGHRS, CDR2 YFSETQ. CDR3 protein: CASSLEPLSPGQGLRNTIYF. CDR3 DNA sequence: TGCGCCAGCAGCTTGGAGCCCCTGTCACCGGGACAGGGCCTCAGAAACACCATATATTTT.

CDR3 sequence (DNA): TGTGCCAGCAGCCAGGCCTACGGACTTCAGCCCCAGCATTTT. Translating gives CASSQAYGLQPQHF. V usage is TRBV3-1 (or the pseudogene TRBV3-2) and J usage is TRBJ1-5; D is undetermined. Germline-derived CDR1 and CDR2 are LGHDT and YNNKEL (reference sequence). Between the trimmed V and J ends, which lost 3 bases and 6 bases, there was a span of 12 bases. The CDR3 spans 14 residues.

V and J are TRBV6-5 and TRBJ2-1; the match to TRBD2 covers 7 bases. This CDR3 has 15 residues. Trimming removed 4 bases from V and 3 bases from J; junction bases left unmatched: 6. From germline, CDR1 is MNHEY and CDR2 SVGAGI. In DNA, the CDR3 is TGTGCCAGCAGTTCTAGGGGAGGGTTCTACAATGAGCAGTTCTTC. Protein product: CASSSRGGFYNEQFF.

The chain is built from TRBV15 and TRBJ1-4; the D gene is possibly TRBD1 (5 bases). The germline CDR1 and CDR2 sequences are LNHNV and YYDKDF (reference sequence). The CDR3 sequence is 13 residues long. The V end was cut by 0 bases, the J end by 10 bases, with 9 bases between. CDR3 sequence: CATSREGGGKLFF. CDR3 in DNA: TGTGCCACCAGCAGAGAGGGGGGGGGAAAACTGTTTTTT.

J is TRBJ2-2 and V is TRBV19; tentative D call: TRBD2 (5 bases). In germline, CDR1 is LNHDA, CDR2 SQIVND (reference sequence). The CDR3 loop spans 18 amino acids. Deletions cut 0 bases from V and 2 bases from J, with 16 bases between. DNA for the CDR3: TGTGCCAGTAGTATAGATGAGAGGGCCCCGACTAACACCGGGGAGCTGTTTTTT. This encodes CASSIDERAPTNTGELFF.

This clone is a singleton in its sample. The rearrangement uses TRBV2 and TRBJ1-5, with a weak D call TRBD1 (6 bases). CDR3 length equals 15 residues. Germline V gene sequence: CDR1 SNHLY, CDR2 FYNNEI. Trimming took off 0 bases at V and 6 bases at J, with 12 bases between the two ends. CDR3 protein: CASSEADRSAQPQHF. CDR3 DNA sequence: TGTGCCAGCAGTGAAGCGGACAGATCGGCTCAGCCCCAGCATTTT.

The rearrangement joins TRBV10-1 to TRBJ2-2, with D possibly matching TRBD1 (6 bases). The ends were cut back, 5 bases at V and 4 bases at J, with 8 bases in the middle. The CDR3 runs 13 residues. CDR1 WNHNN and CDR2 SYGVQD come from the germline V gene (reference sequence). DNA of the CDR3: TGCGCCAGCAGTACAGGGACCACCGGGGAGCTGTTTTTT. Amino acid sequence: CASSTGTTGELFF.

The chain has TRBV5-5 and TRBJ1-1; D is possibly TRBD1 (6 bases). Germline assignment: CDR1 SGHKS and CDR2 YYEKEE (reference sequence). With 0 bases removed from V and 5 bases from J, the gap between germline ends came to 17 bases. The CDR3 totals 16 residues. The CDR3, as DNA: TGTGCCAGCAGCTTGGGTGGACAGAACCTTGTAACTGAAGCTTTCTTT. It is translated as CASSLGGQNLVTEAFF.

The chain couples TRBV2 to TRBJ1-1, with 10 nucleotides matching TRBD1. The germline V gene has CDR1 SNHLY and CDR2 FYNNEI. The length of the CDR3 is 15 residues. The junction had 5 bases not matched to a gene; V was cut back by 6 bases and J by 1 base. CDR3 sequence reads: CASSADRGTNTEAFF. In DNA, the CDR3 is TGTGCCAGCAGCGCGGACAGGGGGACGAACACTGAAGCTTTCTTT. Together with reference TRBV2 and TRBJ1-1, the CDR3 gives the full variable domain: EPEVTQTPSHQVTQMGQEVILRCVPISNHLYFYWYRQILGQKVEFLVSFYNNEISEKSEIFDDQFSVERPDGSNFTLKIRSTKLEDSAMYFCASSADRGTNTEAFFGQGTRLTVV.

CDR3 residues: CASSPSSSSVQRYGYTF. DNA for the CDR3: TGCGCCAGCAGCCCAAGCTCTTCCAGCGTGCAAAGGTATGGCTACACCTTC. The chain combines TRBV4-3 with TRBJ1-2; the D is unclear. CDR3 length equals 17 residues. Germline CDR1 is LGHNA and CDR2 is YSLEER. V was trimmed by 4 bases and J by 5 bases, leaving 23 bases between them.

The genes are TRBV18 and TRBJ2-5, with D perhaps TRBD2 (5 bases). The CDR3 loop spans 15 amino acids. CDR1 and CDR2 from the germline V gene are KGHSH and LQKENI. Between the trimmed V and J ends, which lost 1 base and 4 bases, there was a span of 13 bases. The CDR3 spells CASSPREGRIETQYF. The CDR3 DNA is TGTGCCAGCTCACCACGTGAAGGGAGAATAGAGACCCAGTACTTC.

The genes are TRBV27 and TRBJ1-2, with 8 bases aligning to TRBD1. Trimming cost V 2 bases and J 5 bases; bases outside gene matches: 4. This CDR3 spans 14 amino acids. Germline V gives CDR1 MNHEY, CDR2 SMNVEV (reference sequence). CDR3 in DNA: TGTGCCAGCAGTTTAACCGGACAGGGATATGGCTACACCTTC. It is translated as CASSLTGQGYGYTF.

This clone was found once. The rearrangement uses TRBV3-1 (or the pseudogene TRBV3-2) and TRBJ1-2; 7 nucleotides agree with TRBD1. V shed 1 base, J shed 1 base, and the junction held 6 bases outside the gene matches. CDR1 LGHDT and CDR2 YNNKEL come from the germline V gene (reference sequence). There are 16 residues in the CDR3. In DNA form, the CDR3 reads TGTGCCAGCAGCCAAGGACAGGGCCACAATAACTATGGCTACACCTTC. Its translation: CASSQGQGHNNYGYTF.

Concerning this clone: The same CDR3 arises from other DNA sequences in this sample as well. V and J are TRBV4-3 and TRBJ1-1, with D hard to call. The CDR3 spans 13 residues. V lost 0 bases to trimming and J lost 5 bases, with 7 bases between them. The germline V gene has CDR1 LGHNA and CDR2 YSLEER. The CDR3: CASSQEGGTEAFF. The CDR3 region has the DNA TGCGCCAGCAGCCAAGAAGGAGGAACTGAAGCTTTCTTT.